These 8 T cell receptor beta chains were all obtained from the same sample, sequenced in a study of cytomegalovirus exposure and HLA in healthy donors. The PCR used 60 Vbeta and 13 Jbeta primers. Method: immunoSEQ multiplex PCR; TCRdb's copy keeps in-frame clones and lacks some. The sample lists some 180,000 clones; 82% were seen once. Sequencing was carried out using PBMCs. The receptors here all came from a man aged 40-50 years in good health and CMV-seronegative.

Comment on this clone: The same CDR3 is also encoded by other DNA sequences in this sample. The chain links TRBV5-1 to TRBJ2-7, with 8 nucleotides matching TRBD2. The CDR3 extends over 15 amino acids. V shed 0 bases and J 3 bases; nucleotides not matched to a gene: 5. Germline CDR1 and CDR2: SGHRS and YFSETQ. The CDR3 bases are TGCGCCAGCAGCTTGGAGGGCGGGGGGAGCTACGAGCAGTACTTC. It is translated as CASSLEGGGSYEQYF.

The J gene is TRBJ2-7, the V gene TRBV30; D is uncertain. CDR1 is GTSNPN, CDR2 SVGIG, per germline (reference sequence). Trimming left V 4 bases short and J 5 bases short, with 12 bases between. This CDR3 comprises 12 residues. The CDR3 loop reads CAWTSYRNEQYF. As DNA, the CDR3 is TGTGCCTGGACCTCATACAGAAACGAGCAGTACTTC.

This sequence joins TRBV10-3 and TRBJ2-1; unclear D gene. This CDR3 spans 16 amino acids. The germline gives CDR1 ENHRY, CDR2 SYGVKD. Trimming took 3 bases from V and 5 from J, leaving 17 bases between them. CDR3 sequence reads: CAISDPRRSANNEQFF. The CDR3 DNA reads TGTGCCATCAGTGACCCGAGGCGGTCTGCGAACAATGAGCAGTTCTTC.

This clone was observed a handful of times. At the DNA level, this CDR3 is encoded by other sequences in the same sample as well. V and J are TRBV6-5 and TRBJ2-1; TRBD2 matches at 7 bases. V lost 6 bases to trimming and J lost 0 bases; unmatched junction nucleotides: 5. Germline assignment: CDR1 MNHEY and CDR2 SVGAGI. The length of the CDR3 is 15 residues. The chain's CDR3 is CASRGGSSSYNEQFF. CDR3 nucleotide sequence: TGTGCCAGCAGGGGAGGGTCGAGCTCCTACAATGAGCAGTTCTTC.

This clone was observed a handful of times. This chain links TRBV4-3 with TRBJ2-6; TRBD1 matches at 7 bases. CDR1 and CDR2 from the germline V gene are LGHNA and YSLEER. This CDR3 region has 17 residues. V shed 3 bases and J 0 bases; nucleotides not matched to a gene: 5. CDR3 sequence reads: CASSQGTVYSGANVLTF. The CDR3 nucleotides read TGCGCCAGCAGCCAGGGGACAGTTTACTCTGGGGCCAACGTCCTGACTTTC.

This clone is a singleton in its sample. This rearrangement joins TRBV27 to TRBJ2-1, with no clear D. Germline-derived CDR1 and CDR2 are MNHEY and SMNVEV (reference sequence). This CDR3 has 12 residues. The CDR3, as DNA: TGTGCTAGTCTAAGCTCCTACAATGAGCAGTTCTTC. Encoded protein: CASLSSYNEQFF.

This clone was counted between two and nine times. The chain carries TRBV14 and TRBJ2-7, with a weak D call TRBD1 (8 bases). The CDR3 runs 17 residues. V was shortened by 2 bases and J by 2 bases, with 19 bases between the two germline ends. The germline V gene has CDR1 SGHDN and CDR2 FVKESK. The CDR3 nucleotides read TGTGCCAGCAGCCAACTTTTCGACAGGGGAGGGACCTACGAGCAGTACTTC. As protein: CASSQLFDRGGTYEQYF.

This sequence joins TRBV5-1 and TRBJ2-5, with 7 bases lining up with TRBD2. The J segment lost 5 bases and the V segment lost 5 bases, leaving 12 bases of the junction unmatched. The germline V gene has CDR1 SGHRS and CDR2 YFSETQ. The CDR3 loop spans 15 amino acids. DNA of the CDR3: TGCGCCAGCAGTTTTCTGGCGGGGGTCAGGGAGACCCAGTACTTC. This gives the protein CASSFLAGVRETQYF.